A single sample is the source of the 11 T cell receptor beta chains below, sequenced in a study of blood T cell repertoires in COVID-19. Sequencing used immunoSEQ multiplex PCR; TCRdb keeps in-frame clones, though not all of them. This table has around 150,000 clones, approximately 91% appearing once. Sample: peripheral blood. The receptors stem from a man aged 45 to 65 with active or convalescent COVID-19.

The chain is built from TRBV28 and TRBJ2-2; 9 positions agree with TRBD1. This CDR3 comprises 16 residues. The germline CDR1 and CDR2 sequences are MDHEN and SYDVKM. V gave up 7 bases and J gave up 3 bases; unmatched junction bases: 9. As DNA, the CDR3 is TGTGCCAGCAAGCCCTTAGACAGGGGGGACACCGGGGAGCTGTTTTTT. Translated: CASKPLDRGDTGELFF.

V and J are TRBV7-3 and TRBJ2-2; 8 bases line up with TRBD2. The trim removed 6 bases at V and 4 bases at J, leaving 7 bases unmatched. The germline gives CDR1 SGHTA, CDR2 FQGTGA. This CDR3 is built from 15 residues. CDR3: CASRPAGASTGELFF. Written as DNA, the CDR3 is TGTGCCAGCAGACCAGCGGGGGCGAGCACCGGGGAGCTGTTTTTT.

V and J are TRBV10-2 and TRBJ2-7; D might be TRBD2 (6 bases). The CDR3 totals 13 residues. Germline V lookup: CDR1 WSHSY, CDR2 SAAADI. V dropped 4 bases and J dropped 5 bases, with 12 bases sitting between them. This chain's CDR3 is CASSALRGNEQYF. The CDR3 bases are TGCGCCAGCAGTGCCTTACGGGGGAACGAGCAGTACTTC.

The V call is TRBV11-2, the J call TRBJ2-2, with 7 bases fitting TRBD2. The CDR3 is made up of 15 amino acids. From germline, CDR1 is SGHAT and CDR2 FQNNGV. Losses at the gene ends were 3 bases for V and 3 bases for J; bases not matched to a gene: 4. As DNA, the CDR3 is TGTGCCAGCAGCTTTCTTGGGAGGGACACCGGGGAGCTGTTTTTT. The encoded protein is CASSFLGRDTGELFF.

In its sample, this clone was seen once. This chain connects TRBV7-2 to TRBJ2-7; 10 nucleotides agree with TRBD2. Germline-derived CDR1 and CDR2 are SGHTA and FQGNSA. Trimming cost V 5 bases and J 2 bases; bases outside gene matches: 15. CDR3 length: 18 amino acids. CDR3 nucleotide sequence: TGTGCCAGCAGCCGTTCTTCGCTACTAGCGGGAACCCCCTACGAGCAGTACTTC. This sequence encodes CASSRSSLLAGTPYEQYF.

This chain links TRBV5-1 with TRBJ2-1, with a possible D match to TRBD2 (6 bases). The germline V and J ends were trimmed by 1 base and 3 bases, with 11 bases remaining between them. The CDR3 runs to 15 residues. Germline values: CDR1 SGHRS, CDR2 YFSETQ. Here the CDR3 reads CASSLTGVNYNEQFF. The CDR3 DNA is TGCGCCAGCAGCTTGACGGGAGTGAACTACAATGAGCAGTTCTTC.

This clone was detected only once. V and J are TRBV10-2 and TRBJ1-3, with D unclear. The CDR3 extends over 13 amino acids. V lost 8 bases to trimming and J lost 0 bases, with 8 bases between them. Per the germline V gene, CDR1 is WSHSY and CDR2 is SAAADI. The CDR3, as DNA: TGCGCCAGCCACTTGAGCTCTGGAAACACCATATATTTT. This encodes CASHLSSGNTIYF.

The rearrangement uses TRBV25-1 and TRBJ2-3; D is ambiguous. V lost 1 base and J lost 2, with 7 bases in between. The CDR3 contains 14 residues. Germline V gene data show CDR1 as MGHDK and CDR2 as SYGVNS. The chain's CDR3 is CASSELGITDTQYF. Here the CDR3 DNA reads TGTGCCAGCAGTGAATTGGGCATCACAGATACGCAGTATTTT.

The rearrangement uses TRBV28 and TRBJ2-2; TRBD2 agrees at 13 bases. Unmatched junction bases numbered 11, after V lost 3 bases and J lost 1 base. CDR1 and CDR2 (germline): MDHEN, SYDVKM. This CDR3 contains 20 residues. The CDR3 DNA follows: TGTGCCAGCAGTTTTGCGGGACTAGCGGGATTGGGGGTGAACACCGGGGAGCTGTTTTTT. It specifies CASSFAGLAGLGVNTGELFF. Supplemented by reference TRBV28 and TRBJ2-2, the full variable domain reads DVKVTQSSRYLVKRTGEKVFLECVQDMDHENMFWYRQDPGLGLRLIYFSYDVKMKEKGDIPEGYSVSREKKERFSLILESASTNQTSMYLCASSFAGLAGLGVNTGELFFGEGSRLTVL.

A few counts support this clone. The CDR3 sequence is CASITRGRPGNTIYF. CDR3 DNA: TGTGCCAGCATTACCAGGGGGCGCCCTGGAAACACCATATATTTT. This rearrangement joins TRBV28 to TRBJ1-3; 8 positions agree with TRBD1. The CDR3 consists of 15 residues. V shed 7 bases and J 2 bases; nucleotides not matched to a gene: 7. The germline CDR1 and CDR2 sequences are MDHEN and SYDVKM.

This clone was seen once. In nucleotides, the CDR3 is TGTGCCAGTAGTACCCTGACAGGGGAAGGTGGCTACACCTTC. Its translation: CASSTLTGEGGYTF. V is TRBV19 and J is TRBJ1-2, with 8 positions matching TRBD1. Germline V gene data show CDR1 as LNHDA and CDR2 as SQIVND (reference sequence). The V segment lost 4 bases and the J segment 7 bases; nucleotides outside the gene matches: 8. The CDR3 has 14 residues.